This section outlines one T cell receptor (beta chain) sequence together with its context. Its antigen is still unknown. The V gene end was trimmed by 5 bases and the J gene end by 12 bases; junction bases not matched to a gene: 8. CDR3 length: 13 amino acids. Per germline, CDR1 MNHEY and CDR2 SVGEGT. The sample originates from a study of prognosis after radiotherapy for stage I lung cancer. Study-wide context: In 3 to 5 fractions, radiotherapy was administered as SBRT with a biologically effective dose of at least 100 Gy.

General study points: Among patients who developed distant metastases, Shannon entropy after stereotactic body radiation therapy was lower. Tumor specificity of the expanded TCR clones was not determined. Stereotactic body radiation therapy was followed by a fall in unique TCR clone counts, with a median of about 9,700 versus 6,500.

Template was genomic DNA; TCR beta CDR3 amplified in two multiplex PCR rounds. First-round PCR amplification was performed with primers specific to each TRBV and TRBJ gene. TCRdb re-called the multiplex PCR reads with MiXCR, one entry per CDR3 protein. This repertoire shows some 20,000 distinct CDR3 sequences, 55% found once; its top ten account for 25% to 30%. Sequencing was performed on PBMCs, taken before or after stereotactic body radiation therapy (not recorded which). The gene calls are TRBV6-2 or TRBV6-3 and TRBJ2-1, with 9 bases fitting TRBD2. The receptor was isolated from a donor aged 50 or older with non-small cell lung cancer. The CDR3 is CASSESSGMVQFF. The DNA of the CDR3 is TGTGCCAGCAGTGAATCTAGCGGGATGGTGCAGTTCTTC.